The present entry profiles one T cell receptor beta chain with its context. Its recognized antigen is unknown. Qualities for individual bases were not recorded, and no much larger clone is one base off. Clipping removes 4 bases from V and 5 bases from J, with 2 as the unmatched junction base count. The germline V gene specifies MNHNS as CDR1 and SASEGT as CDR2. From its cysteine to its phenylalanine, the CDR3 spans 15 amino acids. The DNA shown is the 45-base CDR3, in frame from base 1. This specimen belongs to a study of OX40 agonist ivuxolimab in advanced cancers. A note on the overall study: Ivuxolimab, which targeted the costimulatory receptor OX40 (CD134), was an agonistic, fully human IgG2 monoclonal antibody. Intravenous ivuxolimab was administered to patients every 2 weeks at six dose levels: 0.01, 0.1, 0.3, 1.5, 3 and 10 mg/kg. Among the approximately 54 dose-escalation patients, roughly 20 had hepatocellular carcinoma, approximately 15 melanoma, 9 renal cell carcinoma and 9 head and neck cancer. In the dose-escalation cohort, 82.7% of patients were male, and the mean age was approximately 64 years, with a range of about 23 to 90. Prior anti-PD-1, anti-PD-L1 or anti-CTLA-4 therapy was permitted, and checkpoint inhibitors had been received by around 39% of dose-escalation patients. Three dose-escalation patients achieved partial responses, one with hepatocellular carcinoma and two with cutaneous melanoma. Peripheral TCRbeta sequencing aimed to test whether ivuxolimab altered TCR sequence diversity and caused clonal T-cell expansion. The paper reports the monotherapy dose-escalation portion (N ≈ 52 patients) of the phase I ivuxolimab trial. Summary of the overall study and its limitations: Low levels of normalized T-cell clonal expansion were also seen in some patients who did not respond. After ivuxolimab, more expanded clones were found on average in CD8+ T cells than in CD4+ T cells. At doses of 0.1 to 3.0 mg/kg, clonal expansion of both CD4+ and CD8+ T cells in blood was seen between baseline and week 6. Which antigens the clonally expanded peripheral T cells were specific for was not determined. In the 0.1-3.0 mg/kg groups, partial responders were among the patients with the lowest normalized peripheral clonal expansion, particularly in CD8+ T cells.

For sequencing of the TCRbeta CDR3 region, genomic DNA was extracted from the sorted cells. TCRbeta CDR3 regions were sequenced using the immunoSEQ Assay. Sourced from immuneACCESS, this table was stored by TCRdb with only in-frame sequences that have V and J called. A share of the clones is absent; for the studies checked, an unresolved V gene accounts for under half, and the remainder has no known explanation. Recorded for this sample are tens of thousands of clones; about 81% of them occurred a single time. The top ten clonotypes cover approximately 13% of the sample. Patients with autoimmune disease history or receiving systemic immunosuppression were excluded from the trial. Peripheral blood for TCR sequencing was collected from all dose cohorts at baseline, on cycle 4 day 1, and on cycle 7 day 1. Samples came from an open-label, multicenter, first-in-human phase I dose-escalation trial of ivuxolimab. Adults with locally advanced or metastatic melanoma, renal cell carcinoma, hepatocellular carcinoma or head and neck squamous cell carcinoma were enrolled in the trial. CD4+ and CD8+ T cells were sorted separately from peripheral blood before TCR sequencing.

The receptor's source is an adult with an advanced solid tumor such as melanoma, head and neck, liver or kidney cancer. The material sequenced was CD4+ or CD8+ T cells sorted from blood, taken in a trial of the OX40 agonist ivuxolimab. The chain employs TRBV6-1 and TRBJ2-2; a stretch of 12 junction bases matches TRBD2. The CDR3 loop reads CASSAGTSGTGELFF. The nucleotide sequence is given as TGTGCCAGCAGTGCCGGGACTAGCGGGACCGGGGAGCTGTTTTTT.